The present T cell receptor beta chain was sequenced within a study of blood T cell repertoires in COVID-19. Produced via immunoSEQ multiplex PCR; TCRdb's table is partial and in-frame only. The sample lists about 220,000 clones, roughly 80% occurring once. This clone occurred a few times. The CDR3 has 17 amino acids. The germline V gene has CDR1 SGHKS and CDR2 YYEKEE (reference sequence). V was clipped by 0 bases and J by 9 bases, with 22 bases between them. The sequence was collected from a woman aged 70 to 79 with COVID-19, enrolled during active disease. Sequenced sample: peripheral blood. The V and J genes are TRBV5-5 and TRBJ1-5; no reliable D call. CDR3 DNA sequence: TGTGCCAGCAGCTTGGACGTCGCGGGAAACTCGCCTCTGCCCCAGCATTTT. It is translated as CASSLDVAGNSPLPQHF.